This TCR beta chain was retrieved from a study of PD-1 blockade in classical Hodgkin lymphoma. Broader study findings: Sources of repertoire differences remain undefined, possibly disease activity or prior therapy. At baseline, newly diagnosed patients reportedly showed less TCR diversity than healthy donors.

Method: immunoSEQ multiplex PCR; TCRdb's copy keeps in-frame clones and lacks some. The repertoire consists of under 95,000 clones, with about 93% occurring once and the leading ten covering 7.5% to 9.5%. Brentuximab vedotin exposure varied, and every patient relapsed after autologous stem cell transplantation. Germline CDR1 is SQVTM and CDR2 is ANQGSEA. The V end was cut by 4 bases, the J end by 3 bases, with 10 bases between. This CDR3 spans 12 amino acids. Note on this clone: Its antigen is not known.

The TCR sequence derives from a human donor with classical Hodgkin lymphoma. The V gene is TRBV29-1, the J gene TRBJ2-7, with unresolved D. The sample here was peripheral blood mononuclear cells (PBMCs), taken at baseline. CDR3 region: CSVVGSYYEQYF. The CDR3 region has the DNA TGCAGCGTTGTAGGCAGCTACTACGAGCAGTACTTC.